This TCR beta chain was sequenced during a study of beta chain features in type 1 diabetes. On this clone: The sample carries other DNA sequences with the same CDR3.

This CDR3 contains 14 residues. Germline V gene lookup returns CDR1 SGHRS and CDR2 YFSETQ. V gave up 5 bases and J gave up 2 bases; unmatched junction bases: 6. Sorting based on CD45RO/CCR7/CD25/CD127/CD95/CD27 separated CD4+ naive, central memory, regulatory and stem cell-like memory cells. As every portion of the isolated RNA was reverse transcribed, the sequencing read expressed TCRB transcripts. Libraries were prepared by immunoSEQ multiplex PCR; TCRdb keeps only in-frame clonotypes and omits some of them. This sample has 300,000 to 400,000 clones, with roughly 9.6% found just once. This TCR was recovered from a woman aged 25 to 39 in good health. The rearrangement uses TRBV5-1 and TRBJ1-1, with 7 bases fitting TRBD1. The sequencing sample was made of naive CD4+ T cells from blood. CDR3 sequence (DNA): TGCGCCAGCAGTCCCGGGACAGTTAACACTGAAGCTTTCTTT. It yields the protein CASSPGTVNTEAFF.